Shown below are 32 T cell receptor beta chains from a single sample sequenced in a study of CD8+ T cells in alopecia areata. Reverse transcription of extracted RNA yielded cDNA, which provided the sequencing template. The protocol was immunoSEQ multiplex PCR, while the TCRdb copy is restricted to in-frame clones and leaves out a portion. The sample shows over 150,000 clones, 45% to 70% of them seen only once. The sample comprised CD8+ T cells sorted from blood. The receptors come from a human donor in good health.

V gene TRBV11-2 combines with J gene TRBJ2-7; 8 nucleotides agree with TRBD1. The CDR3 totals 13 residues. Germline V gene data show CDR1 as SGHAT and CDR2 as FQNNGV. The J segment lost 7 bases and the V segment lost 1 base, leaving 3 bases of the junction unmatched. CDR3 coding DNA: TGTGCCAGCAGCTTAGGGACAGGGAAAGAGCAGTACTTC. Residues: CASSLGTGKEQYF.

A few counts support this clone. Here the CDR3 omits its conserved ending phenylalanine or tryptophan, so a read error is the likely source. The DNA is left out, because the CDR3 cannot be placed on it with certainty; the CDR3 is given as TCRdb lists it. V is TRBV2 and J is TRBJ2-7; the D segment call TRBD2 is taken from the table without a DNA check. The CDR3 has 10 amino acids, counting both end residues. Germline CDR1 SNHLY, CDR2 FYNNEI. The CDR3 loop is CASIAGDIEL.

This clone turned up a few times. The chain is built from TRBV19 and TRBJ1-1; D gene uncertain. The V gene lost 6 bases and the J gene lost 5 bases, with 22 bases spanning the gap. The CDR3 extends over 16 amino acids. Germline values: CDR1 LNHDA, CDR2 SQIVND (reference sequence). The CDR3 region is CASRLTENPLGTEAFF. CDR3 coding DNA: TGTGCCAGTAGGCTAACAGAAAACCCCTTGGGGACTGAAGCTTTCTTT.

In this sample, this clone turned up a few times. V and J are TRBV29-1 and TRBJ2-4; D gene uncertain. Trimming took 4 bases from V and 4 from J, leaving 11 bases between them. The germline gives CDR1 SQVTM, CDR2 ANQGSEA. CDR3 length: 13 amino acids. In DNA, the CDR3 is TGCAGCGTTGGTGGACCGCGGAAAAACATTCAGTACTTC. Translation gives CSVGGPRKNIQYF.

The J gene is TRBJ1-1, the V gene TRBV7-9, with TRBD1 as a possible D gene (5 bases). This CDR3 spans 14 amino acids. CDR1 SEHNR and CDR2 FQNEAQ come from the germline V gene (reference sequence). V shed 5 bases and J shed 6 bases, with 16 bases lying between them. The CDR3 region is CASSPWAGSPEAFF. The CDR3 nucleotides are TGTGCCAGCAGCCCCTGGGCAGGGTCTCCTGAAGCTTTCTTT.

This clone was found a few times. This chain joins TRBV7-9 and TRBJ2-2; D uncertain. The CDR3 is 13 residues long. Germline CDR1 SEHNR, CDR2 FQNEAQ (reference sequence). Trimming shortened V by 3 bases and J by 4 bases, and 6 bases separated the two germline ends. This CDR3 reads CASSFAPTGELFF. The DNA for the CDR3 is TGTGCCAGCAGCTTCGCGCCCACCGGGGAGCTGTTTTTT. The full variable domain, with the rest looked up from reference TRBV7-9 and TRBJ2-2, is DTGVSQNPRHKITKRGQNVTFRCDPISEHNRLYWYRQTLGQGPEFLTYFQNEAQLEKSRLLSDRFSAERPKGSFSTLEIQRTEQGDSAMYLCASSFAPTGELFFGEGSRLTVL.

The rearrangement links TRBV19 to TRBJ1-2; TRBD1 is a possible D gene (5 bases). The CDR3 totals 15 residues. Germline loops: CDR1 LNHDA, CDR2 SQIVND (reference sequence). Trimming took 5 bases from V and 3 from J, leaving 16 bases between them. This CDR3 reads CASSPSSQGHYGYTF. DNA of the CDR3: TGTGCCAGTAGTCCCTCTTCTCAGGGACACTATGGCTACACCTTC. Filled out from reference TRBV19 and TRBJ1-2, the complete variable domain reads DGGITQSPKYLFRKEGQNVTLSCEQNLNHDAMYWYRQDPGQGLRLIYYSQIVNDFQKGDIAEGYSVSREKKESFPLTVTSAQKNPTAFYLCASSPSSQGHYGYTFGSGTRLTVV.

The chain links TRBV27 to TRBJ1-2; tentatively, D is TRBD1 (5 bases). The CDR3 has 15 amino acids. V shed 3 bases and J shed 6 bases, with 17 bases lying between them. CDR1 is MNHEY and CDR2 is SMNVEV in the germline V gene (reference sequence). The CDR3 is CASSLWQGAQDGYTF. DNA of the CDR3: TGTGCCAGCAGTTTGTGGCAAGGGGCACAGGATGGCTACACCTTC.

The chain links TRBV14 to TRBJ1-2, with a possible D match to TRBD1 (6 bases). Germline CDR1 and CDR2: SGHDN and FVKESK. This CDR3 spans 16 amino acids. The V and J ends lost 4 bases and 1 base respectively, with 16 bases between them. CDR3 DNA: TGTGCCAGCAGCCGAGAAGCAGGGGATTTTAACTATGGCTACACCTTC. This encodes CASSREAGDFNYGYTF. The full variable domain, completed using reference TRBV14 and TRBJ1-2, is EAGVTQFPSHSVIEKGQTVTLRCDPISGHDNLYWYRRVMGKEIKFLLHFVKESKQDESGMPNNRFLAERTGGTYSTLKVQPAELEDSGVYFCASSREAGDFNYGYTFGSGTRLTVV.

This clone was seen many times. V gene TRBV6-4 combines with J gene TRBJ1-1; a possible D gene is TRBD1 (5 bases). V gave up 11 bases and J gave up 3 bases, with 16 bases separating them. The CDR3 sequence is 13 residues long. Germline V gives CDR1 MRHNA, CDR2 SNTAGT. The CDR3 DNA reads as TGTGCCTTTGGAGAGGGGCGTTACACTGAAGCTTTCTTT. Translating gives CAFGEGRYTEAFF.

V usage is TRBV7-8 and J usage is TRBJ1-5; D call uncertain. CDR1 and CDR2 (germline): SGHVS, FQNEAQ. This CDR3 region has 14 residues. Trimming pared 2 bases from V and 8 bases from J, leaving 13 bases between. CDR3 in amino acids: CASSLRAGTEPQHF. For the CDR3, the DNA is TGTGCCAGCAGCTTACGGGCGGGCACGGAGCCCCAGCATTTT.

This CDR3 reads CSTKPGEQAFF. For the CDR3, the DNA is TGCAGCACCAAACCAGGAGAGCAAGCTTTCTTT. The chain recombines TRBV29-1 with TRBJ1-1, with D uncertain. Trimming took 8 bases from V and 9 from J, leaving 16 bases between them. CDR1 is SQVTM and CDR2 is ANQGSEA in the germline V gene. The CDR3 has 11 residues.

CDR3 in DNA: TGTGCCAGCAGTTTATCGGCCGGAGGACAGCCTAATAAGAGGACCCAGTACTTC. Translating it yields CASSLSAGGQPNKRTQYF. The chain couples TRBV27 to TRBJ2-5, with D perhaps TRBD1 (6 bases). Trimming stripped 0 bases from V and 7 bases from J, with 24 bases between. The germline V gene encodes CDR1 MNHEY and CDR2 SMNVEV (reference sequence). This CDR3 has 18 residues.

In its sample, this clone was seen a few times. The chain has TRBV5-6 and TRBJ1-6, with a tentative D call TRBD1 (6 bases). Germline loops: CDR1 SGHDT, CDR2 YYEEEE. This CDR3 is 18 amino acids long. V lost 1 base and J lost 6, with 20 bases in between. CDR3 DNA sequence: TGTGCCAGCAGCTTGATGGAAGCGGGGGCCTCTTTTAATTCACCCCTCCACTTT. The encoded protein is CASSLMEAGASFNSPLHF.

V and J are TRBV25-1 and TRBJ2-5; D is uncertain. V lost 1 base to trimming and J lost 2 bases, with 5 bases between them. This CDR3 contains 13 residues. Germline lookup yields CDR1 MGHDK and CDR2 SYGVNS. The CDR3 DNA reads TGTGCCAGCAGTGAATTAGGACAAGAGACCCAGTACTTC. The encoded protein is CASSELGQETQYF.

This clone was seen once. This chain uses TRBV4-1 with TRBJ2-3; D might be TRBD2 (6 bases). CDR1 is MGHRA, CDR2 YSYEKL, per germline. The CDR3 consists of 15 residues. The V end lost 1 base, the J end lost 6 bases, and 14 bases lay between the germline ends. The CDR3, as DNA: TGCGCCAGCAGCCAAGGTGGGACTCGGGGCGATACGCAGTATTTT. The encoded protein is CASSQGGTRGDTQYF.

The chain recombines TRBV27 with TRBJ2-7; possibly TRBD1 for D (7 bases). This CDR3 comprises 15 residues. Per the germline V gene, CDR1 is MNHEY and CDR2 is SMNVEV (reference sequence). Between the trimmed V and J ends, which lost 4 bases and 5 bases, there was a span of 18 bases. This CDR3 reads CASSSLQGRGNEQYF. CDR3 DNA: TGTGCCAGCAGTTCACTACAGGGGCGGGGAAACGAGCAGTACTTC.

The rearrangement joins TRBV29-1 to TRBJ2-7; D may be TRBD1 (5 bases). The V gene lost 7 bases and the J gene lost 6 bases, with 13 bases spanning the gap. The CDR3 runs to 11 residues. Germline CDR1 is SQVTM and CDR2 is ANQGSEA. CDR3 residues: CSADRGGEQYF. DNA for the CDR3: TGCAGCGCTGATAGGGGCGGCGAGCAGTACTTC.

The table lists this clone with a few counts. The chain combines TRBV4-1 with TRBJ1-2; D uncertain. Germline CDR1 MGHRA, CDR2 YSYEKL. The ends were cut back, 2 bases at V and 4 bases at J, with 11 bases in the middle. The CDR3 contains 14 residues. The CDR3 loop reads CASSQFAEGYGYTF. For the CDR3, the DNA is TGCGCCAGCAGCCAATTCGCGGAAGGCTATGGCTACACCTTC.

The chain links TRBV4-1 to TRBJ1-4; D not certain. Germline V gives CDR1 MGHRA, CDR2 YSYEKL. Trimming pared 0 bases from V and 0 bases from J, leaving 5 bases between. The CDR3 sequence is 15 residues long. DNA for the CDR3: TGCGCCAGCAGCCAAGAAAGCGCAACTAATGAAAAACTGTTTTTT. Amino acid sequence: CASSQESATNEKLFF.

The rearrangement joins TRBV6-5 to TRBJ2-7; D is unclear. The CDR3 extends over 13 amino acids. Germline CDR1 reads MNHEY; CDR2 reads SVGAGI. The V end was cut by 5 bases, the J end by 3 bases, with 11 bases between. The CDR3 loop reads CASSASVYYEQYF. The CDR3 nucleotides read TGTGCCAGCAGTGCCTCAGTGTACTACGAGCAGTACTTC.

The chain recombines TRBV5-5 with TRBJ1-2, with D hard to call. CDR3 size: 11 residues. The germline V gene encodes CDR1 SGHKS and CDR2 YYEKEE (reference sequence). V shed 4 bases and J shed 10 bases, with 11 bases lying between them. The CDR3 sequence is CASSGPGVYTF. The CDR3 bases are TGTGCCAGCAGCGGCCCTGGCGTCTACACCTTC.

The V and J genes are TRBV7-9 and TRBJ2-1; TRBD1 or TRBD2 may be the D gene (6 bases each). The CDR3 is 14 residues long. The V gene's germline CDR1 is SEHNR and CDR2 FQNEAQ (reference sequence). With 5 bases removed from V and 3 bases from J, the gap between germline ends came to 11 bases. The CDR3: CASSPEGGYNEQFF. Here the CDR3 DNA reads TGTGCCAGCAGCCCTGAGGGGGGCTACAATGAGCAGTTCTTC.

This clone was recorded a few times. The V call is TRBV4-1, the J call TRBJ1-3; D not certain. CDR3 length: 15 amino acids. V was cut by 4 bases and J by 0 bases, with 10 bases left in between. Germline CDR1 MGHRA, CDR2 YSYEKL. CDR3 region: CASSLLTSSGNTIYF. In DNA form, the CDR3 reads TGCGCCAGCAGCCTCCTCACAAGCTCTGGAAACACCATATATTTT.

This clone was recorded a few times. The chain combines TRBV5-1 with TRBJ2-2; D perhaps matches TRBD2 (6 bases). This CDR3 is 17 amino acids long. Trimming took off 0 bases at V and 0 bases at J, with 12 bases between the two ends. CDR1 and CDR2 from the germline V gene are SGHRS and YFSETQ. The CDR3 sequence is CASSLGPGETNTGELFF. The CDR3 DNA reads TGCGCCAGCAGCTTGGGTCCGGGGGAGACGAACACCGGGGAGCTGTTTTTT.

CDR3 in amino acids: CASSQGLSSYEQYF. The CDR3 DNA follows: TGTGCCAGCAGCCAGGGATTGAGCTCCTACGAGCAGTACTTC. The J gene is TRBJ2-7, the V gene TRBV2; D perhaps matches TRBD1 (5 bases). Germline V CDR1 and CDR2: SNHLY, FYNNEI. The CDR3 is 14 amino acids. Trimming took 6 bases from V and 0 from J, leaving 12 bases between them.

The chain recombines TRBV7-9 with TRBJ1-1; 7 positions agree with TRBD1. Looked up from germline, CDR1 is SEHNR and CDR2 is FQNEAQ (reference sequence). The trim removed 10 bases at V and 4 bases at J, leaving 27 bases unmatched. This CDR3 contains 19 residues. CDR3 amino acids: CATTGVQVDVFWKFTEAFF. CDR3 DNA sequence: TGTGCCACCACAGGGGTTCAGGTCGACGTTTTCTGGAAGTTCACTGAAGCTTTCTTT.

The chain uses TRBV30 and TRBJ1-2; 9 bases line up with TRBD1. The length of the CDR3 is 12 residues. The trim removed 5 bases at V and 6 bases at J, leaving 4 bases unmatched. The germline V gene has CDR1 GTSNPN and CDR2 SVGIG (reference sequence). CDR3 sequence (DNA): TGTGCCTGGGGACAGGGGTCCAATGGCTACACCTTC. Its protein product is CAWGQGSNGYTF.

Details on this clone: Other nucleotide sequences in the sample specify the same CDR3. The genes are TRBV9 and TRBJ2-7, with D tentatively TRBD2 (6 bases). The CDR3 spans 14 residues. CDR1 SGDLS and CDR2 YYNGEE come from the germline V gene. V dropped 2 bases and J dropped 0 bases, with 9 bases sitting between them. CDR3: CASSVGGSSYEQYF. CDR3 in DNA: TGTGCCAGCAGCGTCGGGGGTAGCTCCTACGAGCAGTACTTC.

The V and J genes are TRBV11-3 and TRBJ1-1, with 11 bases that match TRBD1. Germline V gene lookup returns CDR1 SGHNT and CDR2 YENEEA. The J segment lost 5 bases and the V segment lost 8 bases, leaving 13 bases of the junction unmatched. The CDR3 loop spans 16 amino acids. The CDR3 nucleotides are TGTGCCAGCTTGACGGGACAGGGGGGAATGTTTACTGAAGCTTTCTTT. As protein: CASLTGQGGMFTEAFF. Together with reference TRBV11-3 and TRBJ1-1, the CDR3 gives the full variable domain: EAGVVQSPRYKIIEKKQPVAFWCNPISGHNTLYWYLQNLGQGPELLIRYENEEAVDDSQLPKDRFSAERLKGVDSTLKIQPAELGDSAVYLCASLTGQGGMFTEAFFGQGTRLTVV.

The chain recombines TRBV9 with TRBJ1-5; D remains ambiguous. Germline lookup yields CDR1 SGDLS and CDR2 YYNGEE. The length of the CDR3 is 14 residues. V dropped 3 bases and J dropped 0 bases, with 7 bases sitting between them. The CDR3 DNA follows: TGTGCCAGCAGCGATAGTATTAGCAATCAGCCCCAGCATTTT. Translated, it gives CASSDSISNQPQHF.

The chain combines TRBV25-1 with TRBJ1-1; the D gene is possibly TRBD1 (6 bases). Looked up from germline, CDR1 is MGHDK and CDR2 is SYGVNS. The V and J ends lost 2 bases and 6 bases respectively, with 13 bases between them. The CDR3 extends over 14 amino acids. CDR3 amino acids: CASSEGTSGAEAFF. In nucleotides, the CDR3 is TGTGCCAGCAGTGAAGGGACCTCAGGGGCTGAAGCTTTCTTT.